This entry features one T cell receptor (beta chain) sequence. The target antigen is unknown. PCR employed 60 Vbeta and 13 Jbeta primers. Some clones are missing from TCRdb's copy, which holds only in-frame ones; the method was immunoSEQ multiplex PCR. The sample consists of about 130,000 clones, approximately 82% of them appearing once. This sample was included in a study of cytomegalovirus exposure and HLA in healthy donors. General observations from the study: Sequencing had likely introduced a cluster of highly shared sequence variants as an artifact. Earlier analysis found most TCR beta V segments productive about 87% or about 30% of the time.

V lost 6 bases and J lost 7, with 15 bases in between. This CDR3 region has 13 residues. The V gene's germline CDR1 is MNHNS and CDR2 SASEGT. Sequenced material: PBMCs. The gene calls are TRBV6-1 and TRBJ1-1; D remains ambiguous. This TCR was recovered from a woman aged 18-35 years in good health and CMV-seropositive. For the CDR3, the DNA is TGTGCCAGCAGGGTAAGAGCGAACGGTGAAGCTTTCTTT. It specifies CASRVRANGEAFF.